These T cell receptor beta chains were read from a single sample in a study of cytomegalovirus exposure and HLA in healthy donors. The repertoire was sequenced with immunoSEQ multiplex PCR; TCRdb's copy has only in-frame clones and lacks some. The repertoire table contains 96,000 or so clones. The sample consisted of PBMCs. These TCRs come from a girl between 5 and 17 years old in good health and CMV-seropositive. Each CDR3 is given with its conserved first and last residue. D genes are given only for firm matches.

>TRBJ1-4|TRBD1|TRBV30
TGTGCCTGGGGACAGGGCGCTGAAAAACTGTTTTTT
CAWGQGAEKLFF
>TRBJ1-1|NA|TRBV2
TGTGCCAGCAGTGCGGTAACGGGGATGAACACTGAAGCTTTCTTT
CASSAVTGMNTEAFF
>TRBJ2-7|TRBD1|TRBV29-1
TGCAGCGTTGGGGACAGCTACGAGCAGTACTTC
CSVGDSYEQYF
>TRBJ1-1|TRBD1|TRBV11-3
TGTGCCAGCAGCCGTACCGGGACAGGGGATTACACTGAAGCTTTCTTT
CASSRTGTGDYTEAFF
>TRBJ2-7|TRBD1|TRBV7-3
TGTGCCAGCAGGGGACAGGGCTACGAGCAGTACTTC
CASRGQGYEQYF
>TRBJ1-4|NA|TRBV9
TGTGCCAGCAGCGTACGGGTCGGAGGGGAAAACGAAAAACTGTTTTTT
CASSVRVGGENEKLFF
>TRBJ2-5|NA|TRBV27
TGTGCCAGCAGTTCGAGTGGTGAGACCCAGTACTTC
CASSSSGETQYF
>TRBJ2-3|TRBD1|TRBV29-1
TGCAGCGGGACAGGGGGCACGAGCACAGATACGCAGTATTTT
CSGTGGTSTDTQYF
>TRBJ2-5|TRBD1|TRBV6-5
TGTGCCAGCAGTACCAGGACAGGGGAAGAGACCCAGTACTTC
CASSTRTGEETQYF
>TRBJ1-4|NA|TRBV14
TGTGCCAGCAGCCAAAGTGACAGCACTACTAATGAAAAACTGTTTTTT
CASSQSDSTTNEKLFF
>TRBJ2-5|NA|TRBV6-1
TGTGCCAGCAGGCGGGTGATGGGAGAGACCCAGTACTTC
CASRRVMGETQYF
>TRBJ2-1|NA|TRBV4-1
TGCGCCAGCAGCCAAGCCCGGACTGTTCCTACTGAGCAGTTCTTC
CASSQARTVPTEQFF
>TRBJ1-2|NA|TRBV29-1
TGCAGCGTTGAAGATCTTAGGGGCTATGGCTACACCTTC
CSVEDLRGYGYTF
>TRBJ2-2|NA|TRBV13
TGTGCCAGCAGCTCACCAGGACAGTACACCGGGGAGCTGTTTTTT
CASSSPGQYTGELFF
>TRBJ1-5|NA|TRBV6-5
TGTGCCAGCAGCCAAGAGCCGAATAGCAATCAGCCCCAGCATTTT
CASSQEPNSNQPQHF
>TRBJ1-2|NA|TRBV4-1
TGCGCCAGCAGCCAAGATAGAGGGACTAACTATGGCTACACCTTC
CASSQDRGTNYGYTF
>TRBJ2-1|NA|TRBV5-1
TGCGCCAGTGTTCGGGGCGGGGACTCCGACAATGAGCAGTTCTTC
CASVRGGDSDNEQFF
>TRBJ1-2|TRBD1|TRBV19
TGTGCCAGTACCGGGACAGGGATCTATGGCTACACCTTC
CASTGTGIYGYTF
>TRBJ2-5|TRBD1|TRBV18
TGTGCCAGCTCACTAAGACAGGGAGAGACCCAGTACTTC
CASSLRQGETQYF
>TRBJ2-1|NA|TRBV10-3
TGTGCCATCAGAGGCACTAGCTCCCGGGACTACAATGAGCAGTTCTTC
CAIRGTSSRDYNEQFF
>TRBJ1-6|NA|TRBV9
TGTGCCAGCAGCGTAGTGGTGACAGTGGGTTTTTCTGATTCACCCCTCCACTTT
CASSVVVTVGFSDSPLHF
>TRBJ1-6|NA|TRBV4-3
TGCGCCAGCAGCCAAGATGCAGGGGATTCACACCTCCACTTT
CASSQDAGDSHLHF
>TRBJ1-1|TRBD1|TRBV6-5
TGTGCCAGCCGTAACGACAGGGGGAACACTGAAGCTTTCTTT
CASRNDRGNTEAFF
>TRBJ2-7|NA|TRBV7-2
TGTGCCAGCAGCTTCATCCACGAGCAGTACTTC
CASSFIHEQYF
>TRBJ1-2|TRBD1|TRBV11-2
TGTGCCAGCAGCCGACGTACCGGGACAGGGAGGAGGGACACCTTC
CASSRRTGTGRRDTF
>TRBJ1-1|TRBD1|TRBV28
TGTGCCAGCAGGGGACAGGGGCCCCTTAGTGAAGCTTTCTTT
CASRGQGPLSEAFF
>TRBJ2-2|TRBD1|TRBV7-2
TGTGCCAGCAGCTTAGGAGACAGGGGGCTGGGGAGGGAGCTGTTTTTT
CASSLGDRGLGRELFF
>TRBJ1-5|NA|TRBV6-6
TGTGCCAGCAGTCAGTACGCCGAGGGCAATCAGCCCCAGCATTTT
CASSQYAEGNQPQHF
>TRBJ2-3|TRBD2|TRBV4-3
TGCGCCAGCAGCCAAGATCGGCTAGCGGGGGTAACAGATACGCAGTATTTT
CASSQDRLAGVTDTQYF
>TRBJ1-4|NA|TRBV5-1
TGCGCCAGCAGCCTCTCAGGGGCTCGAGAAAAACTGTTTTTT
CASSLSGAREKLFF
>TRBJ2-6|NA|TRBV19
TGTGCCAGTAGTGCCTCAGGAGGGACCGGGGCCAACGTCCTGACTTTC
CASSASGGTGANVLTF
>TRBJ2-5|TRBD1|TRBV19
TGTGCCAGTAGACCCTCATACGGGACAGGAGGCCAAGAGACCCAGTACTTC
CASRPSYGTGGQETQYF
>TRBJ1-5|NA|TRBV28
TGTGCCAGCAGGAGTCGCGAGGGACAAAATCAGCCCCAGCATTTT
CASRSREGQNQPQHF
>TRBJ1-3|NA|TRBV30
TGTGCCTGGGCCCAAAAGGGACTCTCTGGAAACACCATATATTTT
CAWAQKGLSGNTIYF
>TRBJ1-5|TRBD1|TRBV4-3
TGCGCCAGCAGCCAAACTGACAGGGGTCAGCCCCAGCATTTT
CASSQTDRGQPQHF
>TRBJ1-1|TRBD1|TRBV30
TGTGCCTGGTTGGGGGGACAGCACTTTGAAGCTTTCTTT
CAWLGGQHFEAFF
>TRBJ1-5|NA|TRBV19
TGTGCCAGTAGTATCACGGCCGGGGGGACTCAGCCCCAGCATTTT
CASSITAGGTQPQHF
>TRBJ2-2|TRBD2|TRBV13
TGTGCCAGCAGCCCCCGACTAGCAAAGAACACCGGGGAGCTGTTTTTT
CASSPRLAKNTGELFF
>TRBJ2-5|TRBD1|TRBV5-1
TGCGCCAGCAGCTTAACCGGGACAGGGGCAGAGACCCAGTACTTC
CASSLTGTGAETQYF
>TRBJ1-2|TRBD1|TRBV7-9
TGTGCCAGCAGCTTGGACCCAGACAGGGACTATGGCTACACCTTC
CASSLDPDRDYGYTF
>TRBJ1-1|NA|TRBV20-1
TGCAGTGCTAGTCGGAACACTGAAGCTTTCTTT
CSASRNTEAFF
>TRBJ1-1|NA|TRBV10-3
TGTGCCATCAGTGATACTATGAACACTGAAGCTTTCTTT
CAISDTMNTEAFF
>TRBJ2-1|NA|TRBV6-5
TGTGCCAGCACCCCTCAAGGGACATACAATGAGCAGTTCTTC
CASTPQGTYNEQFF
>TRBJ1-1|TRBD1|TRBV5-6
TGTGCCAGCAGCGTGGGACAGGGAAACACTGAAGCTTTCTTT
CASSVGQGNTEAFF
>TRBJ1-1|TRBD1|TRBV5-1
TGCGCCAGCGAGGCCGGGACAGGGGGACGGAACACTGAAGCTTTCTTT
CASEAGTGGRNTEAFF
>TRBJ2-2|NA|TRBV4-3
TGCGCCAGCAGCCAAGATGCGGGGGCGGACACCGGGGAGCTGTTTTTT
CASSQDAGADTGELFF
>TRBJ1-1|NA|TRBV18
TGTGCCAGCTCAAACGCAGGGGCTGCGAGCGCTGAAGCTTTCTTT
CASSNAGAASAEAFF
>TRBJ1-2|NA|TRBV29-1
TGCAGCGTTGAAGGCGTAAACTATGGCTACACCTTC
CSVEGVNYGYTF
>TRBJ1-1|TRBD1|TRBV13
TGTGCCAGCAGTCCGCGGACAGGGGCGAACACTGAAGCTTTCTTT
CASSPRTGANTEAFF
>TRBJ2-5|NA|TRBV5-1
TGCGCCAGCAGCTTGGCCGGGGCTAGCGAAGAGACCCAGTACTTC
CASSLAGASEETQYF
>TRBJ2-6|NA|TRBV4-3
TGCGCCAGCAGCCAAGATCTCGGTACTGGGGCCAACGTCCTGACTTTC
CASSQDLGTGANVLTF
>TRBJ2-4|TRBD2|TRBV18
TGTGCCAGCTCACCACCGGCTAGCGGGAGCATTCAGTACTTC
CASSPPASGSIQYF